One sample yielded the 28 T cell receptor beta chains listed below, sequenced in a study of technical replicates of blood from a handful of donors. Here immunoSEQ multiplex PCR was the method, and the copy in TCRdb shows in-frame clones only, minus some. The sample carries over 70,000 clones, more than 85% recorded once. The sequencing input was PBMCs. Source of these receptors: a human donor in good health. Some clones in this sample may be carry-over from other donors' samples.

The chain recombines TRBV19 with TRBJ1-2; 7 bases map to TRBD1. Trimming removed 4 bases from V and 0 bases from J; junction bases left unmatched: 5. Germline V gene sequence: CDR1 LNHDA, CDR2 SQIVND (reference sequence). This CDR3 has 15 amino acids. This chain's CDR3 is CASSTRRGPNYGYTF. For the CDR3, the DNA is TGTGCCAGTAGTACCCGGAGGGGGCCTAACTATGGCTACACCTTC.

This rearrangement joins TRBV7-2 to TRBJ2-1; TRBD2 matches at 8 bases. Germline V gene data show CDR1 as SGHTA and CDR2 as FQGNSA. The CDR3 sequence is 16 residues long. Trimming at V came to 5 bases and at J to 4 bases, leaving 10 bases not matched to a gene. The CDR3 spells CASSGIGGARYNEQFF. CDR3 nucleotide sequence: TGTGCCAGCAGCGGAATCGGGGGGGCCAGGTACAATGAGCAGTTCTTC. Filled out from reference TRBV7-2 and TRBJ2-1, the complete variable domain reads GAGVSQSPSNKVTEKGKDVELRCDPISGHTALYWYRQSLGQGLEFLIYFQGNSAPDKSGLPSDRFSAERTGGSVSTLTIQRTQQEDSAVYLCASSGIGGARYNEQFFGPGTRLTVL.

This sequence joins TRBV7-7 and TRBJ1-6, with 10 bases that match TRBD1. CDR3 length: 14 amino acids. Per the germline V gene, CDR1 is SSHAT and CDR2 is FNYEAQ (reference sequence). Trimming removed 5 bases from V and 10 bases from J; junction bases left unmatched: 5. CDR3 region: CASSPDRGGSPLHF. Written as DNA, the CDR3 is TGTGCCAGCAGCCCGGACAGGGGGGGATCACCCCTCCACTTT.

The chain employs TRBV27 and TRBJ2-2; D might be TRBD2 (5 bases). The germline gives CDR1 MNHEY, CDR2 SMNVEV (reference sequence). V lost 5 bases to trimming and J lost 6 bases, with 25 bases between them. This CDR3 has 18 residues. This chain's CDR3 is CASSPRRGRTAGPGELFF. In DNA, the CDR3 is TGTGCCAGCAGTCCCCGTCGTGGTCGAACGGCGGGTCCCGGGGAGCTGTTTTTT.

The chain has TRBV11-2 and TRBJ2-1, with 8 bases lining up with TRBD2. With V trimmed by 5 bases and J by 2 bases, 2 bases remained unmatched. The CDR3 length is 14 residues. The germline V gene encodes CDR1 SGHAT and CDR2 FQNNGV. The CDR3 DNA reads as TGTGCCAGCAGCCCCGGGGGGGCCTACAATGAGCAGTTCTTC. Residues: CASSPGGAYNEQFF.

The chain couples TRBV14 to TRBJ2-1, with D uncertain. Per the germline V gene, CDR1 is SGHDN and CDR2 is FVKESK. The CDR3 sequence is 17 residues long. V lost 0 bases to trimming and J lost 1 base, with 13 bases between them. The CDR3 bases are TGTGCCAGCAGCCAAGAATGGGCGACGAGTTCCTACAATGAGCAGTTCTTC. Translated: CASSQEWATSSYNEQFF.

The chain has TRBV27 and TRBJ2-2, with TRBD2 matching over 8 bases. This CDR3 contains 20 residues. Unmatched junction bases numbered 18, after V lost 6 bases and J lost 0 bases. The V gene's germline CDR1 is MNHEY and CDR2 SMNVEV (reference sequence). CDR3 sequence (DNA): TGTGCCAGCAGCGCCGGTTTGGGTTCCACTAGCGGACCGAACACCGGGGAGCTGTTTTTT. Translating gives CASSAGLGSTSGPNTGELFF.

V and J are TRBV6-5 and TRBJ2-1; TRBD1 matches at 7 bases. Germline assignment: CDR1 MNHEY and CDR2 SVGAGI. CDR3 length: 15 amino acids. After removal of 2 bases from V and 6 bases from J, the junction contained 7 bases not matched to a gene. The CDR3 sequence: CASSYKGQMGNEQFF. In nucleotides, the CDR3 is TGTGCCAGCAGTTACAAGGGACAGATGGGCAATGAGCAGTTCTTC.

The V and J genes are TRBV30 and TRBJ1-5; possible D gene TRBD1, 5 bases. The V end was cut by 4 bases, the J end by 4 bases, with 14 bases between. This CDR3 is 14 amino acids long. CDR1 and CDR2 from the germline V gene are GTSNPN and SVGIG (reference sequence). The CDR3 sequence: CAWNTRGGNQPQHF. The CDR3 DNA reads TGTGCCTGGAACACCCGGGGGGGAAATCAGCCCCAGCATTTT.

This sequence joins TRBV7-2 and TRBJ1-2; D may be TRBD1 (5 bases). V dropped 1 base and J dropped 6 bases, with 9 bases sitting between them. Germline loops: CDR1 SGHTA, CDR2 FQGNSA. The CDR3 is made up of 13 amino acids. The CDR3 region is CASSLEWGDGYTF. CDR3 DNA sequence: TGTGCCAGCAGCTTAGAATGGGGCGATGGCTACACCTTC.

This rearrangement joins TRBV29-1 to TRBJ1-2, with D possibly TRBD1 on 5 matching bases. The ends were cut back, 4 bases at V and 7 bases at J, with 13 bases in the middle. CDR3 length equals 12 residues. Germline V gene sequence: CDR1 SQVTM, CDR2 ANQGSEA. CDR3 nucleotide sequence: TGCAGCGTTGCGCAGGGTCAGATTGGCTACACCTTC. It yields the protein CSVAQGQIGYTF. Using reference TRBV29-1 and TRBJ1-2 for the parts outside the CDR3, the full variable domain is SAVISQKPSRDICQRGTSLTIQCQVDSQVTMMFWYRQQPGQSLTLIATANQGSEATYESGFVIDKFPISRPNLTFSTLTVSNMSPEDSSIYLCSVAQGQIGYTFGSGTRLTVV.

This clone was detected only once. This chain joins TRBV7-2 and TRBJ2-7, with 8 positions matching TRBD1. The CDR3 has 16 amino acids. The germline gives CDR1 SGHTA, CDR2 FQGNSA. Unmatched junction bases numbered 15, after V lost 6 bases and J lost 5 bases. This chain's CDR3 is CASRSQGATIMNEQYF. The CDR3, as DNA: TGTGCCAGCAGATCCCAGGGGGCTACAATAATGAACGAGCAGTACTTC.

The rearrangement links TRBV4-1 to TRBJ1-2, with a tentative D call TRBD1 (6 bases). V dropped 6 bases and J dropped 6 bases, with 17 bases sitting between them. Germline V CDR1 and CDR2: MGHRA, YSYEKL. This CDR3 is 14 amino acids long. The CDR3 DNA is TGCGCCAGCAGTCAACAGCGGGGGGCTGATGGCTACACCTTC. This gives the protein CASSQQRGADGYTF.

This clone was found once. CDR3 DNA: TGTGCTAGTGGTTCCATTGACATAAACTATGGCTACACCTTC. It specifies CASGSIDINYGYTF. This chain connects TRBV12-5 to TRBJ1-2; D ambiguous. Trimming pared 4 bases from V and 2 bases from J, leaving 11 bases between. The CDR3 covers 14 residues. Per the germline V gene, CDR1 is LGHNT and CDR2 is FRNRAP.

V usage is TRBV6-5 and J usage is TRBJ1-5, with TRBD1 matching 7 bases. Per the germline V gene, CDR1 is MNHEY and CDR2 is SVGAGI. The V segment lost 2 bases and the J segment 7 bases; nucleotides outside the gene matches: 5. The CDR3 extends over 14 amino acids. CDR3 protein: CASSYIGGGQPQHF. The CDR3 nucleotides are TGTGCCAGCAGTTACATAGGGGGCGGGCAGCCCCAGCATTTT.

The chain recombines TRBV10-1 with TRBJ1-3, with 7 bases aligning to TRBD1. Germline CDR1 and CDR2: WNHNN and SYGVQD (reference sequence). V gave up 4 bases and J gave up 5 bases; unmatched junction bases: 17. There are 18 residues in the CDR3. The CDR3 protein is CASSASGDRAKSRNTIYF. The CDR3 nucleotides are TGCGCCAGCAGTGCTTCCGGGGACAGAGCCAAATCAAGAAACACCATATATTTT.

This rearrangement joins TRBV6-6 to TRBJ2-1; a possible D gene is TRBD2 (5 bases). Trimming shortened V by 4 bases and J by 4 bases, and 11 bases separated the two germline ends. CDR3 length: 14 amino acids. Germline loops: CDR1 MNHNY, CDR2 SVGAGI (reference sequence). CDR3 residues: CASSFAGGYNEQFF. The CDR3 nucleotides read TGTGCCAGCAGTTTCGCGGGCGGGTACAATGAGCAGTTCTTC.

V usage is TRBV5-6 and J usage is TRBJ1-2, with 9 bases identical to TRBD1. The trim removed 4 bases at V and 2 bases at J, leaving 6 bases unmatched. Germline assignment: CDR1 SGHDT and CDR2 YYEEEE. CDR3 length: 15 residues. The CDR3: CASSTPGTGNYGYTF. As DNA, the CDR3 is TGTGCCAGCAGCACACCCGGGACAGGGAACTATGGCTACACCTTC.

The V and J genes are TRBV7-2 and TRBJ2-5; 7 nucleotides line up with TRBD1. This CDR3 contains 15 residues. V lost 1 base and J lost 2; bases outside the gene matches: 4. CDR1 is SGHTA and CDR2 is FQGNSA in the germline V gene. The CDR3 DNA reads TGTGCCAGCAGCTTAGTGGGACAGTCTCAAGAGACCCAGTACTTC. It yields the protein CASSLVGQSQETQYF.

CDR3 bases: TGTGCCATCAGTGCTACCACAGGGACGACCAGCGAGCAGTACTTC. Residues: CAISATTGTTSEQYF. This chain joins TRBV10-3 and TRBJ2-7; maybe TRBD1 (6 bases). The CDR3 extends over 15 amino acids. The germline gives CDR1 ENHRY, CDR2 SYGVKD. Deletions cut 4 bases from V and 6 bases from J, with 19 bases between.

J is TRBJ1-6 and V is TRBV6-5; D not resolved. The V end was cut by 3 bases, the J end by 7 bases, with 4 bases between. The CDR3 consists of 12 residues. The germline CDR1 and CDR2 sequences are MNHEY and SVGAGI. The CDR3 here is CASSYQNSPLHF. CDR3 nucleotide sequence: TGTGCCAGCAGTTATCAGAATTCACCCCTCCACTTT.

The V gene is TRBV7-2, the J gene TRBJ2-1; 8 bases align to TRBD2. The length of the CDR3 is 16 residues. Trimming cost V 0 bases and J 9 bases; bases outside gene matches: 10. Germline V CDR1 and CDR2: SGHTA, FQGNSA. The CDR3 bases are TGTGCCAGCAGCTTAGCGGGCGCGGGAGGCCTTAGTGAGCAGTTCTTC. This encodes CASSLAGAGGLSEQFF.

This chain uses TRBV10-3 with TRBJ2-2; tentatively, D is TRBD2 (6 bases). Trimming stripped 1 base from V and 4 bases from J, with 13 bases between. CDR1 is ENHRY, CDR2 SYGVKD, per germline. CDR3 size: 16 residues. CDR3 loop: CAISEWAGSSTGELFF. CDR3 bases: TGTGCCATCAGTGAGTGGGCGGGAAGCAGCACCGGGGAGCTGTTTTTT.

V is TRBV2 and J is TRBJ2-7, with TRBD1 matching over 7 bases. Germline trimming cut 6 bases from V and 7 bases from J; bases unmatched to any gene: 15. This CDR3 comprises 15 residues. In germline, CDR1 is SNHLY, CDR2 FYNNEI. CDR3 sequence: CASRETGPLFREQYF. CDR3 DNA: TGTGCCAGCAGGGAGACAGGGCCCCTTTTTCGGGAGCAGTACTTC.

This chain connects TRBV7-8 to TRBJ1-2, with D tentatively TRBD1 (6 bases). V lost 4 bases to trimming and J lost 2 bases, with 23 bases between them. The CDR3 sequence is 18 residues long. Germline V gene lookup returns CDR1 SGHVS and CDR2 FQNEAQ. The CDR3 region is CASSSSLGTAGANYGYTF. CDR3 DNA sequence: TGTGCCAGCAGCTCTTCCCTGGGGACGGCAGGGGCGAACTATGGCTACACCTTC.

The V and J genes are TRBV4-3 and TRBJ2-5; possibly TRBD2 for D (5 bases). Germline V gene lookup returns CDR1 LGHNA and CDR2 YSLEER. The CDR3 loop spans 14 amino acids. V lost 0 bases and J lost 2, with 7 bases in between. CDR3 region: CASSQERDQETQYF. The CDR3 nucleotides are TGCGCCAGCAGCCAAGAACGGGATCAAGAGACCCAGTACTTC.

V is TRBV18 and J is TRBJ1-1; D perhaps matches TRBD1 (6 bases). CDR3 size: 14 residues. The germline CDR1 and CDR2 sequences are KGHSH and LQKENI. Trimming took off 6 bases at V and 0 bases at J, with 11 bases between the two ends. CDR3 amino acids: CASSLDRMNTEAFF. The CDR3 DNA is TGTGCCAGCTCCTTAGACAGGATGAACACTGAAGCTTTCTTT.

This clone was seen only a few times. This chain joins TRBV30 and TRBJ2-5, with 8 positions matching TRBD2. Germline V gene sequence: CDR1 GTSNPN, CDR2 SVGIG (reference sequence). This CDR3 region has 14 residues. Trimming removed 1 base from V and 4 bases from J; junction bases left unmatched: 5. CDR3 residues: CAWSALAGGETQYF. In DNA form, the CDR3 reads TGTGCCTGGAGTGCCCTCGCGGGAGGAGAGACCCAGTACTTC. Based on the CDR3 plus reference TRBV30 and TRBJ2-5, the full variable domain is SQTIHQWPATLVQPVGSPLSLECTVEGTSNPNLYWYRQAAGRGLQLLFYSVGIGQISSEVPQNLSASRPQDRQFILSSKKLLLSDSGFYLCAWSALAGGETQYFGPGTRLLVL.